The rows below give T cell receptor beta chains drawn from one sample of a study of shared clonotypes between healthy human individuals. This table comes from immunoSEQ multiplex PCR, and its TCRdb copy is limited to in-frame clones, with some not included. The table includes approximately 2.1 million clones, over 85% detected once. The sample taken for sequencing was naive CD4+ T cells from PBMCs. The receptors derive from a man aged 18 to 30 in good health. Some clones in this sample may be carry-over from other donors' samples. The CDR3 runs from the conserved cysteine through the conserved F or W. D genes are given only for firm matches. A row's size may be missing; if present it is once, few, many or a size class.

j_call clone_size d_call v_call cdr3_aa cdr3_nt
TRBJ2-7 - - TRBV28 CASGPGGSTYEQYF TGTGCCAGCGGCCCCGGAGGGTCTACCTACGAGCAGTACTTC
TRBJ2-7 - - TRBV9 CASSPRPGHILSYEQYF TGTGCCAGCAGCCCCCGCCCGGGACACATACTATCCTACGAGCAGTACTTC
TRBJ2-7 once TRBD1 TRBV28 CASRSTGQTYEQYF TGTGCCAGCAGGTCGACGGGACAGACCTACGAGCAGTACTTC
TRBJ2-7 - TRBD1 TRBV25-1 CASRGTAYEQYF TGTGCCAGCAGAGGGACAGCCTACGAGCAGTACTTC
TRBJ1-2 - TRBD1 TRBV18 CASSRTGKNYGYTF TGTGCCAGCTCACGGACAGGAAAAAACTATGGCTACACCTTC
TRBJ1-5 - - TRBV5-1 CASSERGYSNQPQHF TGCGCCAGCAGCGAGAGGGGATATAGCAATCAGCCCCAGCATTTT
TRBJ2-6 - - TRBV27 CASSSYGPSGANVLTF TGTGCCAGCAGTTCCTATGGTCCCTCTGGGGCCAACGTCCTGACTTTC
TRBJ1-1 - - TRBV9 CATSPRGSTEAFF TGTGCCACCAGTCCCCGGGGTAGCACTGAAGCTTTCTTT
TRBJ1-5 - - TRBV6-1 CASSVAGWNQPQHF TGTGCCAGCAGTGTGGCAGGGTGGAATCAGCCCCAGCATTTT
TRBJ2-3 - - TRBV4-3 CASSQERQGREYF TGCGCCAGCAGCCAAGAGAGGCAGGGAAGGGAGTATTTT
TRBJ2-6 - TRBD1 TRBV5-8 CASSLRGPGANVLTF TGTGCCAGCAGCTTGAGGGGGCCGGGGGCCAACGTCCTGACTTTC
TRBJ2-3 - TRBD2 TRBV7-9 CASSIGRGSDTQYF TGTGCCAGCAGCATAGGGCGGGGGTCAGATACGCAGTATTTT
TRBJ2-2 - - TRBV14 CASSLIVAGELFF TGTGCCAGCAGCCTTATAGTGGCCGGGGAGCTGTTTTTT
TRBJ1-1 - - TRBV18 CASSKRARDPEAFF TGTGCCAGCTCCAAAAGGGCCAGGGATCCTGAAGCTTTCTTT
TRBJ1-2 - - TRBV29-1 CSVPLPGGGYTF TGCAGCGTTCCCTTGCCGGGAGGTGGCTACACCTTC
TRBJ2-3 - TRBD1 TRBV6-5 CASSLQGARADTQYF TGTGCCAGCAGCCTACAGGGGGCGCGGGCAGATACGCAGTATTTT
TRBJ2-7 - TRBD2 TRBV7-8 CASKIAGVAGEQYF TGTGCCAGCAAAATAGCGGGAGTTGCGGGGGAGCAGTACTTC
TRBJ2-7 - - TRBV6-6 CASRSFLRNSYEQYF TGTGCCAGCAGATCCTTTCTGCGGAACTCCTACGAGCAGTACTTC
TRBJ2-7 once TRBD1 TRBV7-2 CASSYQTGGYEQYF TGTGCCAGCAGTTACCAGACAGGGGGCTACGAGCAGTACTTC
TRBJ2-2 - - TRBV10-3 CAISESGGELFF TGTGCCATCAGTGAGTCCGGCGGGGAGCTGTTTTTT
TRBJ2-1 - TRBD2 TRBV19 CASSIGTTIRTNEQFF TGTGCCAGTAGTATTGGGACTACTATTCGCACGAATGAGCAGTTCTTC
TRBJ1-5 - - TRBV10-1 CASISLGQPQHF TGCGCCAGCATATCCTTGGGGCAGCCCCAGCATTTT
TRBJ1-1 - - TRBV5-1 CASSLDGGVTEAFF TGCGCCAGCAGCTTAGACGGGGGCGTGACTGAAGCTTTCTTT
TRBJ2-7 - TRBD2 TRBV7-9 CASSLESGRAYEQYF TGTGCCAGCAGCTTAGAGAGCGGGAGGGCCTACGAGCAGTACTTC
TRBJ2-7 - - TRBV2 CASSPRDPTNEQYF TGTGCCAGCAGTCCCCGGGACCCCACCAACGAGCAGTACTTC
TRBJ1-4 - - TRBV4-3 CASSMQATNEKLFF TGCGCCAGCAGCATGCAGGCAACTAATGAAAAACTGTTTTTT
TRBJ2-3 - - TRBV28 CASINGWTGTDTQYF TGTGCCAGCATCAACGGATGGACAGGCACAGATACGCAGTATTTT
TRBJ2-6 - - TRBV27 CASSLSSGANVLTF TGTGCCAGCAGTTTAAGCTCTGGGGCCAACGTCCTGACTTTC
TRBJ2-2 few - TRBV7-9 CASSLGQNTGELFF TGTGCCAGCAGCCTTGGACAGAACACCGGGGAGCTGTTTTTT